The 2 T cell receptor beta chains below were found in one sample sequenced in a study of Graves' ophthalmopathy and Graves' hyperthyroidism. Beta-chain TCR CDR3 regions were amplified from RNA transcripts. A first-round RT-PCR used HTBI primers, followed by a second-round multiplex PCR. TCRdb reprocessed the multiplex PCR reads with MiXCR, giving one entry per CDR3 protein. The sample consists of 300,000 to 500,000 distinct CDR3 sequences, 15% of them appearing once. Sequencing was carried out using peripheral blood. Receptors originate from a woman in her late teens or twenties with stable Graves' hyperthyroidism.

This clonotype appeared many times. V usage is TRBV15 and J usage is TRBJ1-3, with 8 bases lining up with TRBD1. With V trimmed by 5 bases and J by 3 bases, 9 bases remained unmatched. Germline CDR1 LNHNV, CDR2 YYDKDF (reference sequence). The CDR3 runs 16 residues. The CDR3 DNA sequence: TGTGCCACCAGCGGAGGGACAGGAAGGGTTGGAAACACCATATATTTT. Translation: CATSGGTGRVGNTIYF.

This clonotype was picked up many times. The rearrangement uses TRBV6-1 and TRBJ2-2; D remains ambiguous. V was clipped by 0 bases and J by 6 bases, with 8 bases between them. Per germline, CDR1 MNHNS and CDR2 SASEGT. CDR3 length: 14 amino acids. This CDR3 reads CASSEASVSGELFF. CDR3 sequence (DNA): TGTGCCAGCAGTGAAGCAAGTGTTTCCGGGGAGCTGTTTTTT.